This T cell receptor (beta chain) came from a study of human T cells and chemical hapten exposure. As for the study in general: There were per-sample TCR yield variations, arising mainly from small pooled library volume differences. Study-wide results and caveats: Following DPC sensitization, TCRs present above 1 in 1000 frequency showed no change.

During construction of the library, unique molecular identifiers were attached to individual cDNA molecules for quantitative, reproducible TCR counting. Authors' data handling: TCRs per sample had a median of about 100,000 and ranged from about 23,224 to 750,000. MiXCR, applied by TCRdb to the RACE reads, yields one record per CDR3 protein. Clone size and V and J calls follow TCRdb, not the original study. The sample lists 65,000 to 80,000 distinct CDR3 sequences, 7% to 9% occurring once. This clonotype has more than one count but fewer than ten. As yet, its antigen is unknown. Time point here: healthy volunteer bleed at 6 weeks. Researchers extracted total RNA from unfractionated whole blood. This CDR3 spans 16 amino acids. Germline CDR1 MNHNS, CDR2 SASEGT. J was trimmed by 4 bases and V by 6 bases; bases with no gene match: 14.

The chain recombines TRBV6-1 with TRBJ1-2; 7 bases agree with TRBD1. The specimen was whole blood. This clonotype was sampled from a male donor in good health. Some clones in this sample may be carry-over from other donors' samples. The CDR3 DNA is TGTGCCAGCAGAGGGACAGTTGGTCAGGGTAGCTATGGCTACACCTTC. Translated, it gives CASRGTVGQGSYGYTF.